A selection of T cell receptor beta chains follows, all from one sample in a study of T cell changes during pregnancy in multiple sclerosis. Method: immunoSEQ multiplex PCR; TCRdb's copy keeps in-frame clones and lacks some. The repertoire consists of around 100,000 clones, with 92% occurring once and the leading ten covering less than 2%. Here the sequenced sample was peripheral blood, taken in the third trimester of pregnancy. The source is a female donor with multiple sclerosis, enrolled in a pregnancy study. Each CDR3 is given with its conserved first and last residue. Fields, in order: J gene, D gene, V gene, clone size, CDR3 protein, CDR3 DNA. The D gene is left open where the match is weak. For some rows the clone size is stated as once, few or many, or as a class when expanded; others skip it.

TRBJ2-3	.	TRBV5-1	.	CASSLLPHPSADTQYF	TGCGCCAGCAGCTTGTTACCTCACCCCTCGGCAGATACGCAGTATTTT
TRBJ2-3	TRBD2	TRBV5-1	.	CASSLGTSGSRVGTDTQYF	TGCGCCAGCAGCTTGGGGACTAGCGGGAGTAGAGTAGGAACAGATACGCAGTATTTT
TRBJ1-1	.	TRBV5-4	.	CASSLLGDTEAFF	TGTGCCAGCAGCTTGTTGGGAGACACTGAAGCTTTCTTT
TRBJ1-5	.	TRBV18	.	CASSPGHYSNQPQHF	TGTGCCAGCTCACCGGGACACTATAGCAATCAGCCCCAGCATTTT
TRBJ2-5	TRBD1	TRBV5-4	.	CASSENRDRDQETQYF	TGTGCCAGCAGCGAAAACCGGGACAGGGACCAAGAGACCCAGTACTTC
TRBJ2-3	TRBD1	TRBV27	.	CASSHQGDFTDTQYF	TGTGCCAGCAGCCACCAGGGGGATTTCACAGATACGCAGTATTTT
TRBJ1-2	TRBD1	TRBV10-3	once	CAISESVPGQGLLGYTF	TGTGCCATCAGTGAGTCGGTTCCGGGACAGGGGCTCCTTGGCTACACCTTC
TRBJ2-1	TRBD1	TRBV7-9	.	CASSRTGGNLNEQFF	TGTGCCAGCAGCCGTACAGGGGGTAATCTTAATGAGCAGTTCTTC
TRBJ2-7	TRBD2	TRBV2	.	CASSEAGGGYEQYF	TGTGCCAGCAGTGAAGCTGGGGGGGGCTACGAGCAGTACTTC
TRBJ2-5	.	TRBV9	.	CASSSIGEPGAQETQYF	TGTGCCAGCAGCTCAATTGGGGAGCCGGGAGCGCAAGAGACCCAGTACTTC
TRBJ1-1	TRBD1	TRBV2	.	CASINSGQMNTEAFF	TGTGCCAGTATAAATTCGGGACAGATGAACACTGAAGCTTTCTTT
TRBJ1-1	.	TRBV9	.	CASSVGDRPNTEAFF	TGTGCCAGCAGCGTAGGCGACAGGCCGAACACTGAAGCTTTCTTT
TRBJ2-4	.	TRBV7-9	once	CASSGRGMDIQYF	TGTGCCAGCAGCGGTCGGGGTATGGACATTCAGTACTTC
TRBJ2-1	.	TRBV19	.	CASSIGLRFADEQFF	TGTGCCAGTAGTATAGGACTGAGGTTCGCCGATGAGCAGTTCTTC
TRBJ1-3	.	TRBV5-1	.	CASSSGGFGSGNTIYF	TGCGCCAGCAGCTCGGGGGGATTCGGCTCTGGAAACACCATATATTTT
TRBJ2-5	.	TRBV6-1	.	CASSGGRGFQETQYF	TGTGCCAGCAGTGGAGGGAGGGGGTTTCAAGAGACCCAGTACTTC
TRBJ1-3	.	TRBV18	.	CASSPRRVTSGNTIYF	TGTGCCAGCTCACCACGGCGGGTAACCTCTGGAAACACCATATATTTT
TRBJ1-1	TRBD1	TRBV5-1	.	CASSPDRGRGTEAFF	TGCGCCAGCAGCCCGGACAGGGGGCGCGGGACTGAAGCTTTCTTT
TRBJ1-5	TRBD1	TRBV19	.	CATSLAGGPNQPQHF	TGTGCAACTAGTCTGGCAGGGGGCCCCAATCAGCCCCAGCATTTT
TRBJ2-7	TRBD2	TRBV6-5	.	CASSYSGLAGVYEQYF	TGTGCCAGCAGTTACTCTGGACTAGCGGGAGTCTACGAGCAGTACTTC
TRBJ1-1	.	TRBV11-3	.	CASSNGGNTEAFF	TGTGCCAGCAGCAACGGAGGGAACACTGAAGCTTTCTTT
TRBJ2-7	.	TRBV7-2	once	CASSLTSYEQYF	TGTGCCAGCAGCTTGACTAGCTACGAGCAGTACTTC
TRBJ2-5	.	TRBV6-1	.	CASSATSETQYF	TGTGCCAGCAGTGCGACATCGGAGACCCAGTACTTC
TRBJ1-4	.	TRBV19	.	CASGATFEKLFF	TGTGCCAGTGGGGCGACCTTTGAAAAACTGTTTTTT
TRBJ2-2	TRBD1	TRBV9	once	CASSAPRGPDTGELFF	TGTGCCAGCAGCGCCCCCAGGGGGCCCGACACCGGGGAGCTGTTTTTT
TRBJ1-1	.	TRBV7-9	.	CASSFEQTNTEAFF	TGTGCCAGCAGCTTTGAGCAGACTAACACTGAAGCTTTCTTT
TRBJ2-5	.	TRBV4-1	many	CASSQERFRETQYF	TGCGCCAGCAGCCAAGAAAGGTTCAGGGAGACCCAGTACTTC
TRBJ1-2	.	TRBV7-9	.	CASSTGLTTLANYGYTF	TGTGCCAGCAGCACGGGACTTACTACTTTAGCTAACTATGGCTACACCTTC
TRBJ1-6	TRBD1	TRBV6-1	.	CATSWDRDNSPLHF	TGTGCCACCTCCTGGGACAGGGATAATTCACCCCTCCACTTT
TRBJ1-2	.	TRBV19	.	CASSMYGGQFAVGYTF	TGTGCCAGTAGTATGTACGGGGGGCAGTTTGCAGTTGGCTACACCTTC
TRBJ1-2	.	TRBV14	.	CASSQAQGLPYGYTF	TGTGCCAGCAGCCAAGCCCAGGGTCTACCTTATGGCTACACCTTC
TRBJ2-2	TRBD2	TRBV6-6	.	CASSYPGGASTGELFF	TGTGCCAGCAGTTACCCCGGGGGGGCGTCCACCGGGGAGCTGTTTTTT
TRBJ1-3	TRBD1	TRBV10-3	once	CAITPTGNHPSGNTIYF	TGTGCCATCACCCCGACAGGGAACCATCCCTCTGGAAACACCATATATTTT
TRBJ1-4	.	TRBV2	.	CASSAEGTNEKLFF	TGTGCCAGCAGTGCGGAGGGGACTAATGAAAAACTGTTTTTT
TRBJ2-1	TRBD1	TRBV5-4	.	CASSLPGDSRLDEQFF	TGTGCCAGCAGCTTACCCGGGGACAGCCGTCTAGATGAGCAGTTCTTC
TRBJ2-7	.	TRBV2	.	CASSAYGNGAYEQYF	TGTGCCAGCAGTGCATACGGTAACGGGGCCTACGAGCAGTACTTC
TRBJ1-5	.	TRBV5-1	once	CASSPGTDSGPQHF	TGCGCCAGCAGCCCCGGTACGGATTCGGGGCCCCAGCATTTT
TRBJ1-2	.	TRBV9	.	CASSGPGNYGYTF	TGTGCCAGCAGCGGGCCGGGGAACTATGGCTACACCTTC